This note documents a single T cell receptor (beta chain) sequence. V gave up 1 base and J gave up 1 base, with 4 bases separating them. From germline, CDR1 is SGHAT and CDR2 FQDESV (reference sequence). The CDR3 is made up of 13 amino acids. Unique molecular identifiers tagged individual cDNA molecules. TCRdb reprocessed the 5' RACE reads via MiXCR and lists one record per CDR3 protein. The profile shows about 83,000 distinct CDR3 sequences, around 12% of them singletons. The sample belongs to a study of early T cells in non-severe SARS-CoV-2 infection. Overall study context: The study sequenced bulk RNA from unsorted whole blood, with chains unpaired.

The sample consisted of whole blood. The receptor's source is an adult who was a healthcare worker with PCR-confirmed SARS-CoV-2 infection or an uninfected control (not recorded which). The chain joins TRBV11-1 to TRBJ1-2; D remains unclear. The CDR3 is CASSLGVNYGYTF. The CDR3 DNA is TGTGCCAGCAGCTTAGGAGTTAACTATGGCTACACCTTC.